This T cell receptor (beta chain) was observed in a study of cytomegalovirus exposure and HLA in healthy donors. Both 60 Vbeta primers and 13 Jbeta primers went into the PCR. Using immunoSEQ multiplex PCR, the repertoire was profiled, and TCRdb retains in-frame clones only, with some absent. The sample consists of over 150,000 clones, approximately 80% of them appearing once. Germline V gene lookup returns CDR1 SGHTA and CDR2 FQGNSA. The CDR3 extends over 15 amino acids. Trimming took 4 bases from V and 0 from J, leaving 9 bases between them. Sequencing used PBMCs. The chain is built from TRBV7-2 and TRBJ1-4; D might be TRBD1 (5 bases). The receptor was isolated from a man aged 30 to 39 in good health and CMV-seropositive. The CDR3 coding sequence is TGTGCCAGCAGCTCCCAGGGTGCAACTAATGAAAAACTGTTTTTT. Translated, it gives CASSSQGATNEKLFF. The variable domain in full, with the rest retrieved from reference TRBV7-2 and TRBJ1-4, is GAGVSQSPSNKVTEKGKDVELRCDPISGHTALYWYRQSLGQGLEFLIYFQGNSAPDKSGLPSDRFSAERTGGSVSTLTIQRTQQEDSAVYLCASSSQGATNEKLFFGSGTQLSVL.